This paragraph reports one TCR beta chain. Germline CDR1 and CDR2: SQVTM and ANQGSEA. The CDR3 totals 15 residues. V was pared by 4 bases and J by 0 bases, with 10 bases between. The sample comes from a study of T-cell reconstitution after alpha-beta-depleted transplantation in children. Unique molecular identifiers were incorporated during preparation of the TCRbeta library. From the PCR reads, TCRdb called clonotypes with MiXCR, one entry per CDR3 protein. Among a few hundred thousand distinct CDR3 sequences listed, approximately 11% were seen once. The chain joins TRBV29-1 to TRBJ2-6, with a possible D match to TRBD1 (5 bases). This specimen consisted of PBMCs, obtained before TCRalphabeta/CD19-depleted stem cell transplant. The receptor comes from a child younger than two with acute myeloid leukemia, due to receive a stem cell transplant. The CDR3 sequence is CSVGQGSSGANVLTF. The CDR3 DNA is TGCAGCGTTGGGCAGGGTAGCTCTGGGGCCAACGTCCTGACTTTC.